This record looks at one T cell receptor (beta chain) sequence and its context. The data derive from a study of T cells in Graves' hyperthyroidism and ophthalmopathy. TCR beta CDR3 sequences were amplified from RNA transcripts. In the first-round RT-PCR of the TCR CDR3, the HTBI primer set was used. TCRdb re-derived calls from the multiplex PCR reads in MiXCR, one entry per CDR3 protein. The top ten hold 3% to 4% of the sample, which has about 600,000 distinct CDR3 sequences, approximately 15% seen once. V dropped 5 bases and J dropped 4; count of bases not matched to a gene: 5. The CDR3 runs to 15 residues. The V gene's germline CDR1 is MNHEY and CDR2 SMNVEV (reference sequence).

V is TRBV27 and J is TRBJ2-2; 9 positions agree with TRBD1. Source material: blood. The receptor's source is a woman in her thirties or forties with Graves' ophthalmopathy. CDR3 residues: CASSPRTGATGELFF. The CDR3 DNA reads TGTGCCAGCAGTCCCCGGACAGGGGCCACCGGGGAGCTGTTTTTT.